This T cell receptor beta chain was sequenced during a study of cytomegalovirus exposure and HLA in healthy donors. The germline V gene encodes CDR1 MNHEY and CDR2 SVGAGI. V was pared by 6 bases and J by 0 bases, with 11 bases between. The CDR3 has 14 residues. 60 Vbeta and 13 Jbeta primers were used in PCR. The protocol was immunoSEQ multiplex PCR, while the TCRdb copy is restricted to in-frame clones and leaves out a portion. The data contain 100,000 to 120,000 clones, around 73% of them seen just once; the ten biggest clones take up 5.4%. The sample consisted of PBMCs. This chain joins TRBV6-5 and TRBJ1-1; a possible D gene is TRBD1 (5 bases). The receptor was derived from a woman in her twenties or thirties in good health and CMV-seropositive. CDR3 coding DNA: TGTGCCAGCAGACCGGGACTGATGAACACTGAAGCTTTCTTT. As protein: CASRPGLMNTEAFF.